This TCR beta chain was found in a study of blood T cells in healthy people across ages. Overall study results and limits: What prevented conclusive comparison of naive and antigen-experienced cells was that PBMCs were unsorted.

V lost 9 bases and J lost 6, with 18 bases in between. The germline CDR1 and CDR2 sequences are SNHLY and FYNNEI. This CDR3 contains 13 residues. In each sample, at least 6 million PBMCs were isolated. A word on this clonotype: Its antigen is undetermined.

Then a second PCR, running roughly 7 to 11 cycles, was carried out with a sample-barcoded 5' primer and a J-beta primer mix. Tags on each cDNA molecule came from a template-switch adaptor with 12 random nucleotides. TCRdb re-analysed the 5' RACE reads in MiXCR, keeping a single row per CDR3 protein. The table records about 1.8 million distinct CDR3 sequences, around 50% of them present only once. The sequence was obtained from a woman in her forties in good health. The sample taken for sequencing was blood. The J gene is TRBJ2-7, the V gene TRBV2; D may be TRBD1 (5 bases). The CDR3 here is CARAEDSLAEQYF. CDR3 coding DNA: TGTGCCAGAGCCGAAGACAGTCTCGCCGAGCAGTACTTC.